These 13 T cell receptor beta chains were sequenced from one sample in a study of CD8+ T cells in alopecia areata. The treatment was: oral pan-JAK inhibitor, 5-10 mg twice daily. Reverse transcription of extracted RNA yielded cDNA, which provided the sequencing template. Produced via immunoSEQ multiplex PCR; TCRdb's table is partial and in-frame only. The sample shows around 160,000 clones, approximately 60% of them seen only once. Sample: CD4+ T cells sorted from blood, taken at week 24, from a patient treated with tofacitinib. The receptors derive from a human donor with alopecia areata.

This sequence joins TRBV9 and TRBJ2-3; TRBD1 is a possible D gene (5 bases). The V end lost 4 bases, the J end lost 2 bases, and 8 bases lay between the germline ends. Looked up from germline, CDR1 is SGDLS and CDR2 is YYNGEE. The CDR3 spans 13 residues. The DNA for the CDR3 is TGTGCCAGCAGCATGGACATCACAGATACGCAGTATTTT. It encodes CASSMDITDTQYF.

This sequence joins TRBV20-1 and TRBJ2-5; D unclear. Germline V gene sequence: CDR1 DFQATT, CDR2 SNEGSKA (reference sequence). With 6 bases removed from V and 2 bases from J, the gap between germline ends came to 7 bases. This CDR3 has 11 residues. For the CDR3, the DNA is TGCAGTGCCCAACTACAAGAGACCCAGTACTTC. It specifies CSAQLQETQYF.

The V gene is TRBV30, the J gene TRBJ1-2; 9 bases match TRBD1. The germline gives CDR1 GTSNPN, CDR2 SVGIG (reference sequence). This CDR3 has 15 amino acids. V was clipped by 3 bases and J by 2 bases; unmatched bases: 7. This CDR3 reads CAWRSGGTGNYGYTF. Written as DNA, the CDR3 is TGTGCCTGGAGGAGCGGGGGGACAGGGAACTATGGCTACACCTTC.

The sample holds one count of this clone. The chain has TRBV6-6 and TRBJ1-5; D remains ambiguous. Germline CDR1 reads MNHNY; CDR2 reads SVGAGI (reference sequence). Trimming stripped 7 bases from V and 0 bases from J, with 13 bases between. This CDR3 contains 15 residues. CDR3 in DNA: TGTGCCAGCACCGAGACCCCCAGTAGCAATCAGCCCCAGCATTTT. This translates into CASTETPSSNQPQHF.

The chain recombines TRBV27 with TRBJ1-2; no reliable D call. The V gene's germline CDR1 is MNHEY and CDR2 SMNVEV (reference sequence). The CDR3 contains 12 residues. V was shortened by 7 bases and J by 4 bases, with 10 bases between the two germline ends. CDR3 coding DNA: TGTGCCAGCAAAACGGGGATCTATGGCTACACCTTC. It yields the protein CASKTGIYGYTF.

The V gene is TRBV5-1, the J gene TRBJ2-2, with TRBD1 matching over 7 bases. The CDR3 is 14 amino acids. Germline V gene lookup returns CDR1 SGHRS and CDR2 YFSETQ. V dropped 4 bases and J dropped 4; count of bases not matched to a gene: 4. CDR3 in DNA: TGCGCCAGCAGCGACACAGGGGTCACCGGGGAGCTGTTTTTT. The encoded protein is CASSDTGVTGELFF.

In this sample, this clone turned up a few times. J is TRBJ2-5 and V is TRBV4-2; 11 bases line up with TRBD2. Looked up from germline, CDR1 is LGHNA and CDR2 is YNFKEQ. CDR3 length: 16 amino acids. V gave up 0 bases and J gave up 5 bases; unmatched junction bases: 5. As DNA, the CDR3 is TGTGCCAGCAGCCAAGAAGCCGTAGCGGGGGGGGAGACCCAGTACTTC. This gives the protein CASSQEAVAGGETQYF.

The chain links TRBV30 to TRBJ2-1; D perhaps matches TRBD2 (6 bases). V was cut by 0 bases and J by 9 bases, with 12 bases left in between. The CDR3 runs to 13 residues. CDR1 GTSNPN and CDR2 SVGIG come from the germline V gene (reference sequence). The CDR3 is CAWSVRGGTEQFF. DNA of the CDR3: TGTGCCTGGAGTGTACGTGGGGGGACTGAGCAGTTCTTC.

This clone has a single count. This chain links TRBV4-2 with TRBJ1-1; D remains unclear. This CDR3 region has 14 residues. V was trimmed by 0 bases and J by 2 bases, leaving 7 bases between them. Germline CDR1 and CDR2: LGHNA and YNFKEQ. DNA for the CDR3: TGTGCCAGCAGCCAAGATTCCCAAAACACTGAAGCTTTCTTT. Protein: CASSQDSQNTEAFF.

This chain links TRBV6-5 with TRBJ2-7, with 8 bases aligning to TRBD2. This CDR3 has 12 amino acids. V trimming: 5 bases; J trimming: 4 bases; junction bases outside the gene matches: 1. Germline CDR1 is MNHEY and CDR2 is SVGAGI. CDR3 nucleotide sequence: TGTGCCAGCAGTCGGGGGGGTTACGAGCAGTACTTC. Protein sequence: CASSRGGYEQYF.

The gene calls are TRBV19 and TRBJ1-5, with D unresolved. This CDR3 contains 16 residues. CDR1 and CDR2 (germline): LNHDA, SQIVND (reference sequence). The V and J ends lost 2 bases and 0 bases respectively, with 11 bases between them. The CDR3 DNA is TGTGCCAGTAGTATAACGATTACTTATAGCAATCAGCCCCAGCATTTT. Translating gives CASSITITYSNQPQHF.

CDR3 in DNA: TGCAGCGTTGAAGATCGAAGTAGTTCCTATGGCTACACCTTC. Translation gives CSVEDRSSSYGYTF. The chain uses TRBV29-1 and TRBJ1-2; no clear D. V was cut by 0 bases and J by 4 bases, with 12 bases left in between. Per the germline V gene, CDR1 is SQVTM and CDR2 is ANQGSEA. The CDR3 runs 14 residues.

The V and J genes are TRBV6-5 and TRBJ1-2; TRBD1 aligns across 8 bases. The CDR3 has 12 residues. CDR1 and CDR2 (germline): MNHEY, SVGAGI. Germline trimming cut 5 bases from V and 8 bases from J; bases unmatched to any gene: 4. The CDR3 coding sequence is TGTGCCAGCAGTCGATACAGGGGGGGCTACACCTTC. Translating it yields CASSRYRGGYTF.